One sample yielded the 29 T cell receptor beta chains listed below, sequenced in a study of T cells in Graves' hyperthyroidism and ophthalmopathy. Researchers took RNA transcripts and amplified the TCR beta CDR3 regions from them. First-round RT-PCR of the TCR CDR3 relied on the HTBI primer set. Each CDR3 protein gets one entry after TCRdb re-called the multiplex PCR reads with MiXCR. This table holds approximately 250,000 distinct CDR3 sequences, approximately 23% found once. Input material: blood. Receptors were obtained from a woman aged 40 to 49 with Graves' ophthalmopathy.

The sample holds many counts of this clonotype. This sequence joins TRBV20-1 and TRBJ1-2; no definite D call. Germline V lookup: CDR1 DFQATT, CDR2 SNEGSKA (reference sequence). V lost 1 base, J lost 0 bases, and 9 bases lay in between. This CDR3 is built from 14 residues. The CDR3 bases are TGCAGTGCTAGAGGAGGAGACACTAACTATGGCTACACCTTC. Translation gives CSARGGDTNYGYTF.

This clonotype has a count of ten or more. This chain joins TRBV28 and TRBJ2-7; TRBD2 matches at 7 bases. The J segment lost 6 bases and the V segment lost 3 bases, leaving 11 bases of the junction unmatched. The CDR3 runs to 15 residues. Germline V gene data show CDR1 as MDHEN and CDR2 as SYDVKM. The CDR3 sequence: CASSFIGLGESEQYF. The CDR3 DNA reads TGTGCCAGCAGTTTCATCGGACTAGGGGAGAGCGAGCAGTACTTC.

This clonotype was seen repeatedly, ten times or more. The rearrangement uses TRBV5-4 and TRBJ1-1; D not certain. Trimming took 4 bases from V and 0 from J, leaving 13 bases between them. The CDR3 has 15 residues. The germline V gene has CDR1 SGHNT and CDR2 YYREEE (reference sequence). This chain's CDR3 is CASSPWQNMNTEAFF. The CDR3 region has the DNA TGTGCCAGCAGCCCCTGGCAGAACATGAACACTGAAGCTTTCTTT.

This clonotype has at least ten counts. The chain carries TRBV7-9 and TRBJ1-1, with 9 bases lining up with TRBD1. Germline CDR1 SEHNR, CDR2 FQNEAQ (reference sequence). There are 15 residues in the CDR3. Trimming took 0 bases from V and 4 from J; bases not matched to a gene: 3. The CDR3 DNA sequence: TGTGCCAGCAGCTTAGCTTCGACAGGGGGCACTGAAGCTTTCTTT. The encoded protein is CASSLASTGGTEAFF. Combining the CDR3 with reference TRBV7-9 and TRBJ1-1 gives the whole variable domain DTGVSQNPRHKITKRGQNVTFRCDPISEHNRLYWYRQTLGQGPEFLTYFQNEAQLEKSRLLSDRFSAERPKGSFSTLEIQRTEQGDSAMYLCASSLASTGGTEAFFGQGTRLTVV.

This clonotype was recorded many times. The chain joins TRBV20-1 to TRBJ2-7; TRBD2 matches at 11 bases. V was clipped by 3 bases and J by 6 bases; unmatched bases: 1. Germline V gives CDR1 DFQATT, CDR2 SNEGSKA (reference sequence). The CDR3 extends over 12 amino acids. The CDR3 here is CSASSGRVEQYF. In DNA, the CDR3 is TGCAGTGCTAGTAGCGGGAGGGTCGAGCAGTACTTC.

This chain joins TRBV2 and TRBJ2-5; D is possibly TRBD1 or TRBD2 (5 bases each). CDR3 length equals 14 residues. V lost 3 bases and J 5 bases, leaving 13 bases between the germline ends. Germline V gene data show CDR1 as SNHLY and CDR2 as FYNNEI. The DNA of the CDR3 is TGTGCCAGCAGTGACGGGGACCCGAGGGAGACCCAGTACTTC. This codes for CASSDGDPRETQYF.

The chain uses TRBV28 and TRBJ1-1; D is unresolved. This CDR3 has 14 residues. V lost 2 bases and J 4 bases, leaving 11 bases between the germline ends. Germline CDR1 reads MDHEN; CDR2 reads SYDVKM. CDR3 residues: CASSLIRERTEAFF. Written as DNA, the CDR3 is TGTGCCAGCAGTTTAATTAGGGAGCGCACTGAAGCTTTCTTT.

The CDR3 here is CASSNRGELFF. The CDR3 DNA reads as TGTGCCAGCAGCAACCGCGGGGAGCTGTTTTTT. V is TRBV6-2 or TRBV6-3 and J is TRBJ2-2; D is undetermined. The germline V and J ends were trimmed by 6 bases and 7 bases, with 6 bases remaining between them. Germline-derived CDR1 and CDR2 are MNHEY and SVGEGT. The CDR3 consists of 11 residues.

The chain couples TRBV5-1 to TRBJ2-5; 8 bases line up with TRBD2. This CDR3 comprises 15 residues. The germline V gene has CDR1 SGHRS and CDR2 YFSETQ. V lost 0 bases to trimming and J lost 5 bases; unmatched junction nucleotides: 6. The DNA of the CDR3 is TGCGCCAGCAGCTTGGACGGACTAGCTTCCGAGACCCAGTACTTC. Translating gives CASSLDGLASETQYF.

There are a few counts of this clonotype. The chain is built from TRBV9 and TRBJ2-5, with 14 bases identical to TRBD2. Germline CDR1 SGDLS, CDR2 YYNGEE. V was pared by 0 bases and J by 4 bases, with 2 bases of the junction left unmatched. The CDR3 covers 16 residues. The CDR3 is CASSVGLAGGRETQYF. CDR3 DNA sequence: TGTGCCAGCAGCGTAGGACTAGCGGGGGGGAGAGAGACCCAGTACTTC.

This clonotype was counted only a few times. The J gene is TRBJ1-3, the V gene TRBV24-1; D gene unclear. The V gene lost 4 bases and the J gene lost 1 base, with 7 bases spanning the gap. From germline, CDR1 is KGHDR and CDR2 SFDVKD. This CDR3 is 14 amino acids long. The CDR3 DNA reads as TGTGCCACCAGTGACGGTCGGTCTGGAAACACCATATATTTT. It codes for CATSDGRSGNTIYF.

The sample holds many counts of this clonotype. This sequence joins TRBV18 and TRBJ2-7; a possible D gene is TRBD2 (6 bases). There are 15 residues in the CDR3. V was shortened by 5 bases and J by 0 bases, with 14 bases between the two germline ends. Germline V gene lookup returns CDR1 KGHSH and CDR2 LQKENI. The CDR3 protein is CASSGGGSSSYEQYF. The CDR3 bases are TGTGCCAGCTCAGGGGGAGGATCGAGCTCCTACGAGCAGTACTTC.

This clonotype was picked up many times. The rearrangement uses TRBV6-5 and TRBJ2-7; 7 positions agree with TRBD1. Trimming took 4 bases from V and 3 from J; bases not matched to a gene: 6. The germline gives CDR1 MNHEY, CDR2 SVGAGI. CDR3 length: 14 amino acids. CDR3 nucleotides: TGTGCCAGCAGTTTTACAGGGGTCCTCTACGAGCAGTACTTC. It encodes CASSFTGVLYEQYF.

The chain carries TRBV24-1 and TRBJ2-5; 10 nucleotides line up with TRBD1. Germline V gene sequence: CDR1 KGHDR, CDR2 SFDVKD. The CDR3 contains 14 residues. Trimming took 3 bases from V and 5 from J; bases not matched to a gene: 2. This CDR3 reads CATSDDRGLETQYF. CDR3 DNA: TGTGCCACCAGTGATGACAGGGGGCTGGAGACCCAGTACTTC.

This clonotype was recorded at least ten times. The CDR3 loop is CASSFWGPAGPQHF. The CDR3 DNA reads TGTGCCAGCAGTTTTTGGGGGCCTGCTGGGCCCCAGCATTTT. This chain connects TRBV27 to TRBJ1-5, with a possible D match to TRBD1 (6 bases). Germline values: CDR1 MNHEY, CDR2 SMNVEV (reference sequence). The CDR3 runs to 14 residues. Trimming left V 3 bases short and J 9 bases short, with 15 bases between.

This rearrangement joins TRBV4-3 to TRBJ2-5; D is possibly TRBD1 (6 bases). The germline V gene encodes CDR1 LGHNA and CDR2 YSLEER. The CDR3 is 13 residues long. V was trimmed by 7 bases and J by 10 bases, leaving 19 bases between them. In nucleotides, the CDR3 is TGCGCCAGCATGCAAGGACAGACCTTGGGCCAGTACTTC. Translated, it gives CASMQGQTLGQYF.

The rearrangement uses TRBV27 and TRBJ2-7; TRBD1 matches 8 bases. Germline V gene sequence: CDR1 MNHEY, CDR2 SMNVEV (reference sequence). The ends lost 9 bases at V and 4 bases at J; junction bases unmatched: 11. CDR3 size: 14 residues. CDR3 amino acids: CASQKDRVSYEQYF. The CDR3 DNA reads TGTGCCAGTCAGAAGGACAGGGTGTCGTACGAGCAGTACTTC.

This clonotype was counted at least ten times. The chain joins TRBV27 to TRBJ1-2, with D maybe TRBD1 (5 bases). The CDR3 consists of 13 residues. Germline V gene lookup returns CDR1 MNHEY and CDR2 SMNVEV (reference sequence). The V and J ends lost 5 bases and 8 bases respectively, with 15 bases between them. CDR3 sequence reads: CASSRGLLGGYTF. The CDR3 nucleotides read TGTGCCAGCAGTAGGGGTTTGCTGGGCGGCTACACCTTC.

This clonotype was observed at least ten times. The V and J genes are TRBV30 and TRBJ2-7; D is unresolved. The CDR3 length is 12 residues. V shed 0 bases and J shed 5 bases, with 8 bases lying between them. CDR1 is GTSNPN, CDR2 SVGIG, per germline (reference sequence). The CDR3 sequence: CAWSVPGHEQYF. Here the CDR3 DNA reads TGTGCCTGGAGTGTACCTGGGCACGAGCAGTACTTC.

This clonotype was counted ten times or more. The V and J genes are TRBV6-4 and TRBJ2-2; tentative D call: TRBD1 (6 bases). The germline V gene encodes CDR1 MRHNA and CDR2 SNTAGT. The CDR3 consists of 14 residues. V dropped 4 bases and J dropped 2 bases, with 8 bases sitting between them. The CDR3 spells CASSVGTNTGELFF. CDR3 coding DNA: TGTGCCAGCAGTGTCGGGACAAACACCGGGGAGCTGTTTTTT.

This clonotype was counted at least ten times. The chain combines TRBV7-2 with TRBJ2-2; maybe TRBD2 (6 bases). Germline V gene sequence: CDR1 SGHTA, CDR2 FQGNSA. V lost 3 bases, J lost 5 bases, and 10 bases lay in between. This CDR3 region has 14 residues. The CDR3 sequence is CASSFIGGTGELFF. CDR3 bases: TGTGCCAGCAGCTTCATCGGAGGGACCGGGGAGCTGTTTTTT.

This clonotype was counted many times. The J gene is TRBJ2-7, the V gene TRBV19, with 7 bases matching TRBD2. The CDR3 length is 14 residues. The V and J ends lost 5 bases and 2 bases, in that order; junction bases with no gene match: 6. The germline CDR1 and CDR2 sequences are LNHDA and SQIVND (reference sequence). The CDR3 DNA is TGTGCCAGTAGTCCCCAGCGGGACGCCTACGAGCAGTACTTC. This codes for CASSPQRDAYEQYF.

This clonotype was counted at least ten times. The rearrangement links TRBV10-3 to TRBJ1-2; no firm D call. Germline CDR1 ENHRY, CDR2 SYGVKD. CDR3 size: 15 residues. Trimming cost V 3 bases and J 8 bases, with 19 bases left between them. The CDR3 DNA is TGTGCCATCAGTGAATTGAGGACCGCCCCGTTCGGCTACACCTTC. Its protein is CAISELRTAPFGYTF.

This clonotype showed up many times. The CDR3 loop is CASSGDRDNQPQHF. The CDR3 DNA reads as TGTGCCAGCAGTGGAGACAGGGATAATCAGCCCCAGCATTTT. The chain carries TRBV12-3 or TRBV12-4 and TRBJ1-5; 7 bases align to TRBD1. The CDR3 loop spans 14 amino acids. V lost 5 bases to trimming and J lost 4 bases; unmatched junction nucleotides: 5.

This chain uses TRBV30 with TRBJ2-5; 7 nucleotides agree with TRBD2. Trimming cost V 7 bases and J 9 bases; bases outside gene matches: 14. The CDR3 consists of 13 residues. CDR1 and CDR2 from the germline V gene are GTSNPN and SVGIG (reference sequence). CDR3: CAFTAGHTSAQYF. The DNA for the CDR3 is TGTGCCTTTACAGCGGGGCACACAAGCGCCCAGTACTTC.

This clonotype was found many times. The chain has TRBV7-2 and TRBJ2-7, with D tentatively TRBD1 (6 bases). V was pared by 4 bases and J by 3 bases, with 10 bases between. Germline loops: CDR1 SGHTA, CDR2 FQGNSA. The CDR3 runs to 13 residues. CDR3 amino acids: CASSYRDNYEQYF. The CDR3 nucleotides read TGTGCCAGCAGCTACCGGGACAACTACGAGCAGTACTTC.

The table lists this clonotype with many counts. The chain links TRBV5-1 to TRBJ2-7; 7 bases are a match to TRBD1. The junction had 3 bases not matched to a gene; V was cut back by 0 bases and J by 0 bases. Germline V gene sequence: CDR1 SGHRS, CDR2 YFSETQ. The CDR3 length is 15 residues. CDR3 sequence (DNA): TGCGCCAGCAGCTTGGTGGCAGGGGGCTCCTACGAGCAGTACTTC. Its translation is CASSLVAGGSYEQYF.

This clonotype was recorded many times. The chain couples TRBV6-5 to TRBJ1-5; 9 nucleotides line up with TRBD1. This CDR3 has 15 amino acids. V lost 5 bases, J lost 2 bases, and 4 bases stayed unmatched. From germline, CDR1 is MNHEY and CDR2 SVGAGI. The CDR3 loop is CASSNRDRGNQPQHF. CDR3 nucleotide sequence: TGTGCCAGCAGTAACCGGGACAGGGGCAATCAGCCCCAGCATTTT.

In DNA, the CDR3 is TGTGCCTGCCAACCCGGCTACGAGCAGTACTTC. The encoded protein is CACQPGYEQYF. V is TRBV30 and J is TRBJ2-7, with D uncertain. This CDR3 has 11 residues. V gave up 6 bases and J gave up 3 bases, with 9 bases separating them. Germline V lookup: CDR1 GTSNPN, CDR2 SVGIG (reference sequence).